One and the same sample provided the 22 T cell receptor beta chains below, sequenced in a study of post-analysis software for immune sequencing data (dated by TCRdb to 2014 to 2015). Receptor amplification or capture employed PCR. Sequencing relied on an Illumina HiSeq 2500. Unique molecular identifiers were incorporated into TCR beta cDNA libraries to reduce PCR and sequencing biases. Starting from the raw public reads, TCRdb applied fastp trimming at Q25, assembled clones with MiXCR and retained in-frame beta chains. When rows share a CDR3 protein, they turn into one entry using the most common DNA and genes. This sample is represented by about 540,000 distinct CDR3 sequences; roughly 34% of them were singletons. The top ten constitute 4.5% to 7.5% of the sample. Beyond this particular receptor, the publication reports: Patients showed significantly higher frequencies than controls for several TRBV segments, among them TRBV5-6, TRBV5-1 and TRBV20-1.

These receptors lack a known antigen. Source material: blood. These receptors originate from a girl aged 2 to 17 with multiple sclerosis.

The rearrangement joins TRBV7-2 to TRBJ2-1; TRBD2 matches 10 bases. The CDR3 has 15 residues. The junction had 1 base not matched to a gene; V was cut back by 2 bases and J by 3 bases. CDR1 is SGHTA, CDR2 FQGNSA, per germline. CDR3 sequence (DNA): TGTGCCAGCAGCTTAAGCGGGGGGGGCTACAATGAGCAGTTCTTC. Residues: CASSLSGGGYNEQFF.

This sequence joins TRBV27 and TRBJ2-5, with 10 bases that match TRBD2. CDR3 length equals 19 residues. V was clipped by 5 bases and J by 11 bases; unmatched bases: 26. Germline lookup yields CDR1 MNHEY and CDR2 SMNVEV (reference sequence). The CDR3 DNA reads TGTGCCAGCAGTGGCCCGGAGGCTAGCGGGGGTAGCTCCTACAATGAGCAGTACTTC. It yields the protein CASSGPEASGGSSYNEQYF.

This clonotype was picked up a small number of times. The V gene is TRBV20-1, the J gene TRBJ2-7; either TRBD1 or TRBD2 may fit D (5 bases each). The germline V and J ends were trimmed by 3 bases and 2 bases, with 14 bases remaining between them. The CDR3 is 14 amino acids. CDR1 is DFQATT, CDR2 SNEGSKA, per germline (reference sequence). CDR3 loop: CSASPQGPPYEQYF. The CDR3 bases are TGCAGTGCTAGTCCTCAGGGACCCCCCTACGAGCAGTACTTC.

CDR3 nucleotide sequence: TGCGCCAGCAGCCAAGAACGGACAGGAGTCTACGAGCAGTACTTC. This gives the protein CASSQERTGVYEQYF. The chain combines TRBV4-1 with TRBJ2-7, with 7 bases identical to TRBD1. Trimming removed 0 bases from V and 3 bases from J; junction bases left unmatched: 5. Germline CDR1 is MGHRA and CDR2 is YSYEKL. The CDR3 is 15 residues long.

There are a few counts of this clonotype. The chain carries TRBV28 and TRBJ1-5; perhaps TRBD1 as D (5 bases). The V end lost 5 bases, the J end lost 5 bases, and 13 bases lay between the germline ends. Looked up from germline, CDR1 is MDHEN and CDR2 is SYDVKM. The CDR3 totals 14 residues. CDR3 sequence: CASSLRLGDQPQHF. CDR3 nucleotides: TGTGCCAGCAGTCTCAGACTAGGGGATCAGCCCCAGCATTTT.

DNA of the CDR3: TGTGCCAGCAGCTTAGATTTCGCCGGGGGAGAGACCCAGTACTTC. Translated, it gives CASSLDFAGGETQYF. The V and J genes are TRBV5-5 and TRBJ2-7; tentatively, D is TRBD2 (6 bases). The end of the DNA aligns better with TRBJ2-5, so the J call may be wrong. There are 15 residues in the CDR3. Germline CDR1 reads SGHKS; CDR2 reads YYEKEE (reference sequence).

The chain uses TRBV5-6 and TRBJ2-1, with 13 bases fitting TRBD2. The V gene end was trimmed by 4 bases and the J gene end by 5 bases; junction bases not matched to a gene: 6. The V gene's germline CDR1 is SGHDT and CDR2 YYEEEE. The CDR3 is 16 amino acids. DNA of the CDR3: TGTGCCAGCAGCCCCCAGGGACTAGCGGGGCACAATGAGCAGTTCTTC. Translating it yields CASSPQGLAGHNEQFF. Filled out from reference TRBV5-6 and TRBJ2-1, the complete variable domain reads DAGVTQSPTHLIKTRGQQVTLRCSPKSGHDTVSWYQQALGQGPQFIFQYYEEEERQRGNFPDRFSGHQFPNYSSELNVNALLLGDSALYLCASSPQGLAGHNEQFFGPGTRLTVL.

This clonotype was counted a few times. J is TRBJ2-3 and V is TRBV2; TRBD2 might be the D (6 bases). Germline assignment: CDR1 SNHLY and CDR2 FYNNEI. The CDR3 length is 14 residues. Trimming removed 8 bases at V and 9 bases at J, with 21 bases between. The CDR3 loop reads CASWRGMRESTQYF. The DNA for the CDR3 is TGTGCCAGCTGGCGGGGCATGAGGGAGTCAACGCAGTATTTT.

The CDR3 spells CASSLLGLLQPQHF. The CDR3 nucleotides read TGTGCCAGCAGCTTATTAGGGCTTCTACAGCCCCAGCATTTT. The chain has TRBV7-2 and TRBJ1-5; D not resolved. This CDR3 contains 14 residues. Deletions cut 2 bases from V and 7 bases from J, with 12 bases between. The germline V gene has CDR1 SGHTA and CDR2 FQGNSA. The entire variable domain, with the rest obtained from reference TRBV7-2 and TRBJ1-5, is as follows: GAGVSQSPSNKVTEKGKDVELRCDPISGHTALYWYRQSLGQGLEFLIYFQGNSAPDKSGLPSDRFSAERTGGSVSTLTIQRTQQEDSAVYLCASSLLGLLQPQHFGDGTRLSIL.

This clonotype was observed a handful of times. The rearrangement uses TRBV6-6 and TRBJ2-3; D call uncertain. The CDR3 sequence is 15 residues long. V was shortened by 2 bases and J by 0 bases, with 9 bases between the two germline ends. Germline V CDR1 and CDR2: MNHNY, SVGAGI (reference sequence). The CDR3, as DNA: TGTGCCAGCAGTTACCCCACTACTAGCACAGATACGCAGTATTTT. Protein sequence: CASSYPTTSTDTQYF.

This clonotype was found a few times. The chain combines TRBV6-5 with TRBJ2-3; TRBD2 agrees at 7 bases. Germline assignment: CDR1 MNHEY and CDR2 SVGAGI. The CDR3 loop spans 15 amino acids. The junction had 10 bases not matched to a gene; V was cut back by 5 bases and J by 5 bases. CDR3 region: CASSPALAVKDTQYF. Written as DNA, the CDR3 is TGTGCCAGCAGTCCCGCGCTAGCGGTCAAAGATACGCAGTATTTT.

V gene TRBV20-1 combines with J gene TRBJ2-1; D not resolved. This CDR3 is built from 13 residues. Trimming left V 0 bases short and J 5 bases short, with 8 bases between. Per germline, CDR1 DFQATT and CDR2 SNEGSKA (reference sequence). The CDR3 region is CSARDGVNNEQFF. CDR3 DNA sequence: TGCAGTGCTAGAGATGGGGTTAACAATGAGCAGTTCTTC.

This clonotype appeared a few times. The rearrangement uses TRBV6-6 and TRBJ2-5; D is perhaps TRBD2 (5 bases). Germline V lookup: CDR1 MNHNY, CDR2 SVGAGI (reference sequence). V lost 5 bases, J lost 7 bases, and 11 bases lay in between. The length of the CDR3 is 12 residues. In nucleotides, the CDR3 is TGTGCCAGCAGTCTACCGAGGGCGACCCAGTACTTC. Encoded protein: CASSLPRATQYF.

The chain has TRBV5-1 and TRBJ2-1, with 9 bases that match TRBD1. Per germline, CDR1 SGHRS and CDR2 YFSETQ. The CDR3 covers 14 residues. After removal of 0 bases from V and 8 bases from J, the junction contained 3 bases not matched to a gene. CDR3 nucleotide sequence: TGCGCCAGCAGCTTGGGGACAGGGGTCGATGAGCAGTTCTTC. Protein sequence: CASSLGTGVDEQFF.

The V call is TRBV4-1, the J call TRBJ1-2; possibly TRBD1 for D (6 bases). The CDR3 runs 15 residues. Germline CDR1 reads MGHRA; CDR2 reads YSYEKL. V was cut by 2 bases and J by 5 bases, with 15 bases left in between. CDR3 nucleotides: TGCGCCAGCAGCCAAACCCCGGACAGTGCGTATGGCTACACCTTC. Translating gives CASSQTPDSAYGYTF.

V and J are TRBV4-1 and TRBJ2-3; D gene unclear. Trimming removed 1 base at V and 0 bases at J, with 5 bases between. Germline values: CDR1 MGHRA, CDR2 YSYEKL. The CDR3 runs to 14 residues. Here the CDR3 DNA reads TGCGCCAGCAGCCAAGTACTGAGCACAGATACGCAGTATTTT. Encoded protein: CASSQVLSTDTQYF.

This chain connects TRBV6-1 to TRBJ1-2, with 7 bases identical to TRBD1. The length of the CDR3 is 13 residues. Germline CDR1 and CDR2: MNHNS and SASEGT. CDR3 DNA: TGTGCTCTCGGGGGGACAGCGCCGGGAGGCTACACCTTC. Protein: CALGGTAPGGYTF.

This clonotype was seen a handful of times. The chain recombines TRBV6-6 with TRBJ1-2; no reliable D call. Looked up from germline, CDR1 is MNHNY and CDR2 is SVGAGI (reference sequence). Trimming removed 2 bases at V and 8 bases at J, with 15 bases between. The CDR3 has 14 residues. CDR3 amino acids: CASSYPERAPGYTF. CDR3 DNA: TGTGCCAGCAGTTACCCAGAAAGAGCACCCGGCTACACCTTC.

Concerning this clonotype itself: One end of the junction does not line up with germline, which may come from a read error. This rearrangement joins TRBV6-1 to TRBJ1-2, with D uncertain. The germline CDR1 and CDR2 sequences are MNHNS and SASEGT. The CDR3 contains 17 residues. The chain's CDR3 is CASREVPIGRTSYGYTF. In nucleotides, the CDR3 is TGTGCCAGCAGGGAAGTTCCGATAGGTCGTACTTCCTATGGCTACACCTTC.

The CDR3 spells CASSAVGGSSYNEQFF. The CDR3 coding sequence is TGCGCCAGCAGCGCTGTAGGAGGGAGCTCCTACAATGAGCAGTTCTTC. This chain links TRBV5-1 with TRBJ2-1, with D tentatively TRBD2 (6 bases). The V end was cut by 4 bases, the J end by 0 bases, with 14 bases between. CDR1 and CDR2 from the germline V gene are SGHRS and YFSETQ. CDR3 length: 16 residues.

The chain's CDR3 is CASSPHQGTYEQYF. The CDR3 coding sequence is TGTGCCAGCTCACCCCATCAGGGAACCTACGAGCAGTACTTC. This rearrangement joins TRBV18 to TRBJ2-7; D may be TRBD1 (5 bases). This CDR3 comprises 14 residues. V lost 3 bases and J lost 2, with 11 bases in between. Germline V CDR1 and CDR2: KGHSH, LQKENI.

The genes are TRBV14 and TRBJ1-1; D is unclear. This CDR3 has 14 amino acids. V was shortened by 1 base and J by 8 bases, with 14 bases between the two germline ends. Germline V CDR1 and CDR2: SGHDN, FVKESK. DNA for the CDR3: TGTGCCAGCAGCCAAGTTCCCGGCCCGCCCGAAGCTTTCTTT. Amino acid sequence: CASSQVPGPPEAFF.